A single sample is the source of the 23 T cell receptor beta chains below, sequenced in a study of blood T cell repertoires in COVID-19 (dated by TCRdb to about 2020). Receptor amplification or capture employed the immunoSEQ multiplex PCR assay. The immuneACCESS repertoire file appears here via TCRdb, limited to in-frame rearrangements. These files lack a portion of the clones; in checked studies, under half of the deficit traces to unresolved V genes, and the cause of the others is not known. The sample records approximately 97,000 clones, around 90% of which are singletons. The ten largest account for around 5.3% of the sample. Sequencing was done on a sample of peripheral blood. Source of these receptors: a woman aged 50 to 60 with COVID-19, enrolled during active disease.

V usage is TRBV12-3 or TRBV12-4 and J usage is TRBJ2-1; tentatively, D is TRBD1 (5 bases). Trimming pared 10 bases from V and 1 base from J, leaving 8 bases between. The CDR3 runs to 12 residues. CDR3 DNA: TGTGCCACACGACAGTCCTACAATGAGCAGTTCTTC. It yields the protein CATRQSYNEQFF.

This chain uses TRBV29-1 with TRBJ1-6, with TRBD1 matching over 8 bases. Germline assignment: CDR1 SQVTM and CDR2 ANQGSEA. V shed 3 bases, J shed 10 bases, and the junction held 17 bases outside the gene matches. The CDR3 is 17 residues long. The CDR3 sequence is CSVDWRPGGLFYSPLHF. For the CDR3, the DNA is TGCAGCGTTGATTGGCGTCCAGGGGGCCTTTTTTACTCACCCCTCCACTTT.

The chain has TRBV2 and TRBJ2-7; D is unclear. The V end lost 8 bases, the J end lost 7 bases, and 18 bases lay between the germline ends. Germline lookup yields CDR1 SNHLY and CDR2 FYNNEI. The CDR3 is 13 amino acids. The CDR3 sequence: CASERAPRTEQYF. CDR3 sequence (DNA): TGTGCCAGCGAACGAGCACCTAGAACGGAGCAGTACTTC. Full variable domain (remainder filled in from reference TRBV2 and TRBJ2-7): EPEVTQTPSHQVTQMGQEVILRCVPISNHLYFYWYRQILGQKVEFLVSFYNNEISEKSEIFDDQFSVERPDGSNFTLKIRSTKLEDSAMYFCASERAPRTEQYFGPGTRLTVT.

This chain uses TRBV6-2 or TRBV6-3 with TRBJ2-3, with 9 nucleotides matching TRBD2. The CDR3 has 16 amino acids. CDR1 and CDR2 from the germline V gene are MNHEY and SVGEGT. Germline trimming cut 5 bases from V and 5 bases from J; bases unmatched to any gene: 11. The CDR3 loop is CASSPGTSTLIDTQYF. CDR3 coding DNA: TGTGCCAGCAGTCCCGGGACTAGCACTTTAATAGATACGCAGTATTTT.

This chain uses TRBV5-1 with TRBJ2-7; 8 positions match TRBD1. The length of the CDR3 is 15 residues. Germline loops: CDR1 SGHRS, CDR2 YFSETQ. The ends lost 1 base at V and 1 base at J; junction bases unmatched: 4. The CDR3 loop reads CASSLSGQGSYEQYF. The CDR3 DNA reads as TGCGCCAGCAGCTTGTCCGGACAGGGTTCCTACGAGCAGTACTTC.

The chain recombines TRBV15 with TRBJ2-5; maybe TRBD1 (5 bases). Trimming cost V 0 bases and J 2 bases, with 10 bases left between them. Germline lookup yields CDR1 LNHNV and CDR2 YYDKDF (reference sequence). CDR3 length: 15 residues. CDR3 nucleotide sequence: TGTGCCACCAGCAGAGATGGGGCACAACAAGAGACCCAGTACTTC. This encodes CATSRDGAQQETQYF.

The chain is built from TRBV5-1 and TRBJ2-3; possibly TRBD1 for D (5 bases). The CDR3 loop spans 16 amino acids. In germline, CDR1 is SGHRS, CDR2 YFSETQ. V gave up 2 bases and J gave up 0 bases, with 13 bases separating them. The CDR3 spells CASSFDRTGSTDTQYF. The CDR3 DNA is TGCGCCAGCAGCTTTGACAGAACCGGCAGCACAGATACGCAGTATTTT.

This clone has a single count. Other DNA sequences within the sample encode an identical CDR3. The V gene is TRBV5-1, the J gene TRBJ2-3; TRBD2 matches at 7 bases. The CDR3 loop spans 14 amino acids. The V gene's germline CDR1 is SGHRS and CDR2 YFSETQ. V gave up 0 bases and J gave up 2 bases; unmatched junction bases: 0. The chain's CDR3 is CASSLGLATDTQYF. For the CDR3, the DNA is TGCGCCAGCAGCTTGGGACTAGCCACAGATACGCAGTATTTT. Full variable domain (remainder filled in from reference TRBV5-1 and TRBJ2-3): KAGVTQTPRYLIKTRGQQVTLSCSPISGHRSVSWYQQTPGQGLQFLFEYFSETQRNKGNFPGRFSGRQFSNSRSEMNVSTLELGDSALYLCASSLGLATDTQYFGPGTRLTVL.

The CDR3 nucleotides are TGTGCCAGTAGTATAGTCGGCGGAAGAAACTCCTACGAGCAGTACTTC. Encoded protein: CASSIVGGRNSYEQYF. The V call is TRBV19, the J call TRBJ2-7; D unclear. Germline CDR1 LNHDA, CDR2 SQIVND (reference sequence). This CDR3 spans 16 amino acids. Trimming removed 1 base from V and 0 bases from J, with 13 bases in between.

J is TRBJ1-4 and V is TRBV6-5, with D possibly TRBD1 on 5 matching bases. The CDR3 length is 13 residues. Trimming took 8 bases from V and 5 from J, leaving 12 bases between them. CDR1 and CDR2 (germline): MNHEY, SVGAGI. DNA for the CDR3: TGTGCCAGCCATTCCAGGGCAAATGAAAAACTGTTTTTT. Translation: CASHSRANEKLFF.

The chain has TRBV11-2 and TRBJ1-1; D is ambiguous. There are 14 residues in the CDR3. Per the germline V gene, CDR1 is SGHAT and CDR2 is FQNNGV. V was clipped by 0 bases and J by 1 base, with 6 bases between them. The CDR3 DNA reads TGTGCCAGCAGCTTAGAGGCCAGGAACACTGAAGCTTTCTTT. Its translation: CASSLEARNTEAFF. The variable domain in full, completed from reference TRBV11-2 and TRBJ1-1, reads EAGVAQSPRYKIIEKRQSVAFWCNPISGHATLYWYQQILGQGPKLLIQFQNNGVVDDSQLPKDRFSAERLKGVDSTLKIQPAKLEDSAVYLCASSLEARNTEAFFGQGTRLTVV.

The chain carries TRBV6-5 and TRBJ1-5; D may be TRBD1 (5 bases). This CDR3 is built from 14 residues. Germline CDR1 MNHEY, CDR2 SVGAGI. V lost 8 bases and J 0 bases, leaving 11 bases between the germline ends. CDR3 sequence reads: CASRLTDSNQPQHF. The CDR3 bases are TGTGCCAGCCGACTGACAGATAGCAATCAGCCCCAGCATTTT.

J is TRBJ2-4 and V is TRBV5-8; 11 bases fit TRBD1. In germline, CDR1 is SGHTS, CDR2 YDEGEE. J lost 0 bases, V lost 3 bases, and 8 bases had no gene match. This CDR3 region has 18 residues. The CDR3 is CASSSWTGGGLAKNIQYF. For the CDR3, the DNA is TGTGCCAGCAGCTCCTGGACAGGGGGCGGACTAGCCAAAAACATTCAGTACTTC.

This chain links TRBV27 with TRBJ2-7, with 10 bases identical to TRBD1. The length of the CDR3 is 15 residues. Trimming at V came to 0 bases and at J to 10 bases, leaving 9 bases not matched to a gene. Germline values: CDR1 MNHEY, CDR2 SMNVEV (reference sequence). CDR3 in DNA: TGTGCCAGCAGTTTATCCCCTCCGACAGGGGGCGATCAGTACTTC. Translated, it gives CASSLSPPTGGDQYF.

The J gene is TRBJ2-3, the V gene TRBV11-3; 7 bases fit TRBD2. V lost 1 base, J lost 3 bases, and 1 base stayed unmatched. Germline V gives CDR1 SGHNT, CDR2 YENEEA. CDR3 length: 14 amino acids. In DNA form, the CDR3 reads TGTGCCAGCAGCTTAGGGGGGGGTACAGATACGCAGTATTTT. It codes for CASSLGGGTDTQYF. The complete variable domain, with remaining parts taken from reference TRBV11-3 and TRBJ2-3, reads EAGVVQSPRYKIIEKKQPVAFWCNPISGHNTLYWYLQNLGQGPELLIRYENEEAVDDSQLPKDRFSAERLKGVDSTLKIQPAELGDSAVYLCASSLGGGTDTQYFGPGTRLTVL.

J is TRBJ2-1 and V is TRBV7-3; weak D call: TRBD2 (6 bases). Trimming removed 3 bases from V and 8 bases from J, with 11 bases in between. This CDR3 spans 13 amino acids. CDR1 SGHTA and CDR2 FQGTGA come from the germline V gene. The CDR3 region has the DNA TGTGCCAGCAGCTTGTCGGGGGAGGATGAGCAGTTCTTC. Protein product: CASSLSGEDEQFF.

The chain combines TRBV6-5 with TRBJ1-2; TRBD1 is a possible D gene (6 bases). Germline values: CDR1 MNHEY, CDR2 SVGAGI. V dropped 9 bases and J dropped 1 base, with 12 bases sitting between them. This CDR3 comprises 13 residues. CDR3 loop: CASAQGHNYGYTF. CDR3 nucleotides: TGTGCCAGTGCTCAGGGGCATAACTATGGCTACACCTTC.

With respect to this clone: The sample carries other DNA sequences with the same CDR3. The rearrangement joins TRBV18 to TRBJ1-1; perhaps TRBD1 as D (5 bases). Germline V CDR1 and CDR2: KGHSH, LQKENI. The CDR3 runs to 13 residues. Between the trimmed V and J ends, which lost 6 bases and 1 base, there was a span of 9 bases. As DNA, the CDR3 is TGTGCCAGCTCCCTCGGACAGAACACTGAAGCTTTCTTT. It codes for CASSLGQNTEAFF. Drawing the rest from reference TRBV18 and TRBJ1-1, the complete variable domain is NAGVMQNPRHLVRRRGQEARLRCSPMKGHSHVYWYRQLPEEGLKFMVYLQKENIIDESGMPKERFSAEFPKEGPSILRIQQVVRGDSAAYFCASSLGQNTEAFFGQGTRLTVV.

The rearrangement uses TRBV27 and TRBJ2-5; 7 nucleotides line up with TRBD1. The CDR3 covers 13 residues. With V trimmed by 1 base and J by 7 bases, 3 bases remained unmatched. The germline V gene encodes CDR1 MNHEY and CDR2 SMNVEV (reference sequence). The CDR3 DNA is TGTGCCAGCAGTTTATACCCAGGGGGGACCCAGTACTTC. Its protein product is CASSLYPGGTQYF.

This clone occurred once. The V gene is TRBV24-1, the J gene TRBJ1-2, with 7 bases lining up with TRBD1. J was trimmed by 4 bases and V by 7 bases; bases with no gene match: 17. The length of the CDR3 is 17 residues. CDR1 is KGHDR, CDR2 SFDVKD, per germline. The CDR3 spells CATSSIQLGTGAYGYTF. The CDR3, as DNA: TGTGCCACCAGCTCCATACAGCTCGGTACAGGGGCCTATGGCTACACCTTC.

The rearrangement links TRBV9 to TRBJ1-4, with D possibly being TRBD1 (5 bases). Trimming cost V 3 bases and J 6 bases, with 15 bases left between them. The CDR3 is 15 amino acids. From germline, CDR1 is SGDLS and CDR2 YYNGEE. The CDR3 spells CASSAGGSVDEKLFF. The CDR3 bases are TGTGCCAGCAGCGCGGGGGGGTCCGTGGATGAAAAACTGTTTTTT.

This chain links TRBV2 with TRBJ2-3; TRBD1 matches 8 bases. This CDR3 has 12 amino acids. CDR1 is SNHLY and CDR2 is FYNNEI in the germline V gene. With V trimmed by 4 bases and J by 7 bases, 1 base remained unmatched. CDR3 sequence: CASSGTGYTQYF. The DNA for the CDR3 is TGTGCCAGCAGTGGGACAGGGTATACGCAGTATTTT.

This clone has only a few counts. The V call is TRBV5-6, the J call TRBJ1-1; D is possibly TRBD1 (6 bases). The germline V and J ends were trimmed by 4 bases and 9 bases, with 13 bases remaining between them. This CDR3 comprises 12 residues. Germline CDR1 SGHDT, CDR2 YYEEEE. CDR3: CASSPIGGKAFF. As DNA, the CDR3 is TGTGCCAGCAGCCCAATAGGGGGAAAAGCTTTCTTT.